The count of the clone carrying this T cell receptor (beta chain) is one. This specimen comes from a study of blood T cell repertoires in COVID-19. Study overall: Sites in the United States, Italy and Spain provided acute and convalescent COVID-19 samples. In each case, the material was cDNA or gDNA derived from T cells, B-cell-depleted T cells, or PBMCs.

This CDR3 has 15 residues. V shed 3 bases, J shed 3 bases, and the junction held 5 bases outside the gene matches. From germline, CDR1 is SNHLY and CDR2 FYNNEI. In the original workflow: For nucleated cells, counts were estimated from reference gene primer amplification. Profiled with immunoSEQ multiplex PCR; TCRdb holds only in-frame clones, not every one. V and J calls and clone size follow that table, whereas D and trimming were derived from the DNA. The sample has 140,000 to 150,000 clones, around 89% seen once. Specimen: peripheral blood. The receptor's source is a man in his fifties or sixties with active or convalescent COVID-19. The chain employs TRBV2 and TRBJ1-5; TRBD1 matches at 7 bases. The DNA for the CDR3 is TGTGCCAGCAGTGATTACAGGGGCTCCAATCAGCCCCAGCATTTT. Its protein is CASSDYRGSNQPQHF.